These T cell receptor beta chains were read from a single sample in a study of T cell repertoires in ileal Crohn's disease. Measured with immunoSEQ multiplex PCR; TCRdb has only the in-frame clones, and not every one. The sample shows some 4,700 clones, around 73% of them seen only once. Input material: ileal tissue. The receptor source for this set is an adult with Crohn's disease. The CDR3 runs from the conserved cysteine through the conserved F or W. The D gene is left open where the match is weak. Clone size, where shown, is once, few, many, or a class for clones that have expanded.

-	-	TRBV27	TRBJ2-2	CASGLQGNPGELFF	TGTGCCAGCGGATTACAGGGAAATCCCGGGGAGCTGTTTTTT
-	TRBD1	TRBV5-1	TRBJ1-1	CASRGIQGANTEAFF	TGCGCCAGCAGAGGGATCCAGGGGGCGAACACTGAAGCTTTCTTT
-	-	TRBV5-1	TRBJ1-2	CASSFAGHPNYGYTF	TGCGCCAGCAGCTTCGCAGGACACCCTAACTATGGCTACACCTTC
-	-	TRBV18	TRBJ1-1	CASSPSQGSPASGAFF	TGTGCCAGCTCACCGTCGCAGGGGTCCCCTGCCTCTGGAGCTTTCTTT
-	-	TRBV9	TRBJ1-1	CASSAGGMNTEAFF	TGTGCCAGCAGCGCGGGGGGGATGAACACTGAAGCTTTCTTT
once	-	TRBV29-1	TRBJ1-1	CSAPGSTLGTEAFF	TGCAGCGCACCGGGATCTACCCTGGGGACTGAAGCTTTCTTT
-	-	TRBV19	TRBJ2-1	CATEGLNNEQFF	TGTGCCACAGAGGGACTCAACAATGAGCAGTTCTTC
-	TRBD1	TRBV2	TRBJ1-4	CASSTRGRGTNEKLFF	TGTGCCAGCAGTACCAGGGGGCGGGGGACTAATGAAAAACTGTTTTTT
-	-	TRBV7-9	TRBJ1-1	CASSSYRDPEAFF	TGTGCCAGCAGCTCGTACAGGGACCCTGAAGCTTTCTTT
-	-	TRBV19	TRBJ1-5	CASSTVSTGVFGPQHF	TGTGCCAGTAGTACCGTTTCGACGGGGGTGTTCGGGCCCCAGCATTTT
-	-	TRBV25-1	TRBJ1-6	CASRGGNSPLHF	TGTGCCAGCAGGGGAGGAAATTCCCCCCTCCACTTT
-	-	TRBV6-4	TRBJ1-2	CASSDSVRGLSGYTF	TGTGCCAGCAGTGACTCCGTCAGGGGATTAAGTGGCTACACCTTC
-	TRBD1	TRBV10-3	TRBJ1-2	CAISTGGRDYGYTF	TGTGCCATCAGTACAGGGGGCAGGGACTATGGCTACACCTTC
-	-	TRBV2	TRBJ1-5	CASSRQENQPQHF	TGTGCCAGCAGTCGACAGGAGAATCAGCCCCAGCATTTT
-	-	TRBV7-9	TRBJ1-2	CASALANYGYTF	TGTGCCAGCGCACTTGCTAACTATGGCTACACCTTC